This TCR beta chain was observed in a study of Ad26.COV2.S vaccination and SARS-CoV-2 variants. Treatment meaning: about 20 received Ad26.COV2.S at low or high dose, single or two shots; about 5 received placebo; per-sample allocation not given. Day 63 following the first vaccine or placebo injection was when the samples were taken. Trimming removed 3 bases from V and 0 bases from J, with 18 bases in between. The germline V gene has CDR1 MDHEN and CDR2 SYDVKM. The CDR3 covers 19 residues. This clone has a handful of counts. The repertoire was sequenced with immunoSEQ multiplex PCR; TCRdb's copy has only in-frame clones and lacks some. The table lists over 250,000 clones, about 89% of them singletons.

The specimen was peripheral blood, collected in a trial of Ad26.COV2.S vaccine versus placebo. This TCR came from a person aged 18-65 years who received the Ad26.COV2.S COVID-19 vaccine or a placebo. The V and J genes are TRBV28 and TRBJ1-6, with no clear D. The CDR3 region is CASSFYPQSISSYNSPLHF. The CDR3 DNA follows: TGTGCCAGCAGTTTTTATCCGCAGTCCATTAGCTCCTATAATTCACCCCTCCACTTT.